A single sample is the source of the 9 T cell receptor beta chains below, sequenced in a study of T cell changes during pregnancy in multiple sclerosis. Here immunoSEQ multiplex PCR was the method, and the copy in TCRdb shows in-frame clones only, minus some. The data show around 44,000 clones, about 88% seen once. The sequences come from CD4+ T cells from peripheral blood mononuclear cells, collected in the second trimester of pregnancy. The receptor set was obtained from a female donor with multiple sclerosis, enrolled in a pregnancy study.

The chain uses TRBV11-2 and TRBJ1-5; a possible D gene is TRBD1 (5 bases). CDR3 length: 13 residues. V was cut by 8 bases and J by 4 bases, with 12 bases left in between. Germline lookup yields CDR1 SGHAT and CDR2 FQNNGV. The CDR3 loop reads CASGRDANQPQHF. DNA for the CDR3: TGTGCCAGCGGGAGGGACGCAAATCAGCCCCAGCATTTT.

The chain employs TRBV7-9 and TRBJ2-7; weak D call: TRBD1 (5 bases). CDR3 length: 14 residues. The ends were cut back, 1 base at V and 5 bases at J, with 12 bases in the middle. Germline V CDR1 and CDR2: SEHNR, FQNEAQ (reference sequence). The CDR3: CASSLGTLLHEQYF. Here the CDR3 DNA reads TGTGCCAGCAGCTTAGGGACACTCCTCCACGAGCAGTACTTC. Using reference TRBV7-9 and TRBJ2-7 for the parts outside the CDR3, the full variable domain is DTGVSQNPRHKITKRGQNVTFRCDPISEHNRLYWYRQTLGQGPEFLTYFQNEAQLEKSRLLSDRFSAERPKGSFSTLEIQRTEQGDSAMYLCASSLGTLLHEQYFGPGTRLTVT.

The count of this clone is one. The chain uses TRBV11-3 and TRBJ1-1; a possible D gene is TRBD1 (5 bases). CDR1 and CDR2 from the germline V gene are SGHNT and YENEEA. Trimming removed 4 bases at V and 3 bases at J, with 6 bases between. This CDR3 spans 12 amino acids. The DNA for the CDR3 is TGTGCCAGCAGCTGGGGGGACACTGAAGCTTTCTTT. This sequence encodes CASSWGDTEAFF.

This chain links TRBV4-3 with TRBJ2-1; 14 nucleotides match TRBD2. The V gene end was trimmed by 0 bases and the J gene end by 7 bases; junction bases not matched to a gene: 8. Germline CDR1 reads LGHNA; CDR2 reads YSLEER. There are 18 residues in the CDR3. CDR3 nucleotide sequence: TGCGCCAGCAGCCAAGACCCCTTGAGGACTAGCGGGAGGAATGAGCAGTTCTTC. The encoded protein is CASSQDPLRTSGRNEQFF.

This sequence joins TRBV5-1 and TRBJ1-4; D is unresolved. CDR1 is SGHRS, CDR2 YFSETQ, per germline. This CDR3 comprises 15 residues. V gave up 0 bases and J gave up 7 bases, with 13 bases separating them. In nucleotides, the CDR3 is TGCGCCAGCAGCTTGGACACCCTAGGGAGTGAAAAACTGTTTTTT. Translating it yields CASSLDTLGSEKLFF.

This clone was found a few times. V and J are TRBV27 and TRBJ2-4, with D maybe TRBD1 (5 bases). CDR3 length: 16 residues. Germline V CDR1 and CDR2: MNHEY, SMNVEV (reference sequence). V was shortened by 5 bases and J by 3 bases, with 17 bases between the two germline ends. CDR3 protein: CASSPLTEFVKNIQYF. CDR3 in DNA: TGTGCCAGCAGTCCCTTGACAGAATTCGTCAAAAACATTCAGTACTTC.

The chain carries TRBV7-2 and TRBJ1-1; no clear D. The CDR3 is 13 amino acids. Trimming left V 2 bases short and J 13 bases short, with 17 bases between. Per the germline V gene, CDR1 is SGHTA and CDR2 is FQGNSA. The CDR3 is CASSLFPGPGGFF. The DNA of the CDR3 is TGTGCCAGCAGCTTATTCCCCGGACCGGGAGGTTTCTTT.

The table lists this clone with a count of one. This rearrangement joins TRBV6-1 to TRBJ1-5; 10 bases are shared with TRBD1. The CDR3 extends over 14 amino acids. J lost 6 bases, V lost 4 bases, and 3 bases had no gene match. The germline gives CDR1 MNHNS, CDR2 SASEGT. The CDR3 nucleotides read TGTGCCAGCAGTGGGACAGGGGGGCGTCAGCCCCAGCATTTT. Translated, it gives CASSGTGGRQPQHF.

The sample holds a few counts of this clone. The gene calls are TRBV9 and TRBJ2-2; possibly TRBD2 for D (5 bases). V lost 0 bases to trimming and J lost 1 base, with 7 bases between them. Germline CDR1 SGDLS, CDR2 YYNGEE. This CDR3 spans 15 amino acids. The CDR3 DNA is TGTGCCAGCAGCGTAGCAGCGGAGAACACCGGGGAGCTGTTTTTT. Its translation is CASSVAAENTGELFF. The variable domain in full, completed from reference TRBV9 and TRBJ2-2, reads DSGVTQTPKHLITATGQRVTLRCSPRSGDLSVYWYQQSLDQGLQFLIQYYNGEERAKGNILERFSAQQFPDLHSELNLSSLELGDSALYFCASSVAAENTGELFFGEGSRLTVL.